This TCR beta chain was identified during a study of cytomegalovirus exposure and HLA in healthy donors. Findings and limits, study-wide: Later on, an analysis showed TCR association rates differing by HLA locus, with DRB1 the most and HLA-C the fewest. Some segments of the V type, notably TRBV6-2 and TRBV6-3, were excluded as indistinguishable.

60 Vbeta and 13 Jbeta primers were used in PCR. TCRdb keeps only in-frame clones here, not all; method: immunoSEQ multiplex PCR. The data contain roughly 120,000 clones, about four fifths of them singletons. On this clone: No antigen is known for it.

Per germline, CDR1 MDHEN and CDR2 SYDVKM. This CDR3 spans 13 amino acids. Trimming took 7 bases from V and 3 from J, leaving 13 bases between them. This receptor was taken from a female donor in good health and CMV-seropositive. V and J are TRBV28 and TRBJ2-7; D possibly corresponds to TRBD2 (6 bases). Sequenced sample: PBMCs. CDR3 in amino acids: CASNAGSVYEQYF. The DNA of the CDR3 is TGTGCCAGCAATGCGGGGAGCGTCTACGAGCAGTACTTC.